This T cell receptor beta chain comes out of a study of identical twins (dated by TCRdb to about 2016). Background on the whole study: To test whether fetal clonotypes persist, the study used deep sequencing on TCR alpha and beta repertoires from monozygotic twins, unrelated adults of various ages, and cord blood. To rule out contamination, the twin experiments were replicated at different times with different library preparation protocols.

Here is what the overall study found, with its caveats: Abundant cord blood beta clonotypes carried fewer insertions; young adult naive repertoires showed a weaker similar trend, while memory repertoires showed none. Out-of-frame TCR alpha sequences shared between twins showed an excess of low generation-probability sequences compared with coincidental sharing between unrelated individuals. In monozygotic twins, out-of-frame TCR alpha sharing was systematically underestimated by recombination models, although the models agreed with sharing between unrelated individuals. Because the same donors could not be followed over many years, the conclusions relied on cross-sectional statistical analysis. In beta out-of-frame sequences, excess twin sharing was weaker, because having fewer shared sequences lowered the signal-to-noise ratio. Zero-insertion analyses could be partly confounded by invariant T cells such as MAIT and iNKT, though diverse VJ usage argued against such confounding for most clonotypes.

The library was generated by 5' RACE. For sequencing, an Illumina HiSeq 2000 was employed. Template switching added a universal primer binding site, and the final cDNA carried a unique molecular identifier that allowed TCR cDNA molecules to be counted accurately. Specific primers in the conserved constant-segment region were used to synthesize first-strand cDNA for the TCR alpha and beta chains. To control for contamination, each cDNA library was double barcoded with a SMART-Mk sample barcode plus Illumina barcodes. TruSeq adapter sequences, together with Illumina sample barcodes, were added in two successive PCR steps. Sequencing of the TCR alpha and beta cDNA libraries was done on the Illumina HiSeq platform using custom primers. Under the source paper's analysis protocol: MiGEC processed the raw reads to extract unique molecular identifiers, while MiXCR was used to determine the CDR3 positions. For each individual, recombination models were inferred using an EM algorithm with the repgenHMM and IGoR tools. The tcR package in R was used for shared clonotype analysis, with sharing normalized by the product of cloneset sizes. Out-of-frame nonproductive sequences were analyzed to study raw recombination free of thymic and clonal selection effects. The raw public reads went through TCRdb reprocessing: fastp at Q25, MiXCR clone calling, in-frame beta chains kept. CDR3 protein duplicates are merged, each entry listing the most common genes and DNA. The V and J calls reflect TCRdb's pipeline rather than the authors' work. The sample contains around 220,000 distinct CDR3 sequences, over 9.5% of them found a single time. The ten largest clonotypes hold approximately 11% of the sample.

Every donor was a healthy Caucasian. Using Miltenyi CD45RO+ enrichment and human naive T-cell isolation kits, memory (CD45RO+) and naive T cells were isolated from PBMC. The sample holds many counts of this clonotype. Its recognized antigen is unknown. No much larger clone is present one base from it, and per-base qualities are unavailable. The origin of this receptor is a man between 45 and 60 years old in good health. Sequenced material: memory T cells sorted from blood. What this sample's cell subset or site label stands for: CD45RO+ enriched T cells.

The CDR3 corresponds to CASSLGRANEQFF. The DNA reads TGTGCCAGCAGCTTAGGCCGGGCCAATGAGCAGTTCTTC. This sequence uses TRBV11-2 and TRBJ2-1, with no D gene named confidently. The V end loses 1 base and the J end loses 6 bases, and a stretch of 7 bases separates them. The CDR1 and CDR2 encoded by the germline V gene are SGHAT and FQNNGV. The CDR3 measures 13 amino acids from cysteine to phenylalanine. Only the CDR3 portion is preserved as DNA: 39 bases, with reading frame beginning at the first base.